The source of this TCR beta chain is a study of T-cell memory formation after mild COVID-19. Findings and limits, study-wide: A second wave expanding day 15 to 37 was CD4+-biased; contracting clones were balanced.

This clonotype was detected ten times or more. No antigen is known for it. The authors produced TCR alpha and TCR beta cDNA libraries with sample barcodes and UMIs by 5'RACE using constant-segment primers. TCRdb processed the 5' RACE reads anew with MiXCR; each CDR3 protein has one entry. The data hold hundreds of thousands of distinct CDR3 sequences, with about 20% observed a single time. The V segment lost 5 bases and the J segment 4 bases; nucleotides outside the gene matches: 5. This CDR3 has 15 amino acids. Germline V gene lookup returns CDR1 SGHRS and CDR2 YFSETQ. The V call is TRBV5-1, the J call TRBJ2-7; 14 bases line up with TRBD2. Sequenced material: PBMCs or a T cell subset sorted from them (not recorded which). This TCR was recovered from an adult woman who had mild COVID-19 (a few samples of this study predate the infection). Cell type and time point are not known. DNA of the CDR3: TGCGCCAGCAGGCAGACTAGCGGGAGGGCGTACGAGCAGTACTTC. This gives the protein CASRQTSGRAYEQYF.